What follows are 31 T cell receptor beta chains derived from one specimen sequenced in a study of blood T cell repertoires in COVID-19. Clones were sequenced by immunoSEQ multiplex PCR, and TCRdb holds only the in-frame ones, with some missing. The repertoire holds about 64,000 clones, with approximately 85% as singletons. Sequenced input: peripheral blood. These receptors originate from a woman aged 55-70 years with COVID-19, enrolled during active disease.

The rearrangement joins TRBV5-1 to TRBJ2-1; D uncertain. Trimming left V 2 bases short and J 3 bases short, with 6 bases between. The length of the CDR3 is 13 residues. CDR1 and CDR2 (germline): SGHRS, YFSETQ. The DNA for the CDR3 is TGCGCCAGCAGCTTCCCTAGCTACAATGAGCAGTTCTTC. Translated: CASSFPSYNEQFF.

This chain connects TRBV6-2 or TRBV6-3 to TRBJ2-7; 9 bases are shared with TRBD2. The length of the CDR3 is 19 residues. Germline CDR1 MNHEY, CDR2 SVGEGT. V lost 5 bases and J lost 5; bases outside the gene matches: 22. The CDR3 loop is CASSKVGLAGPSRAHEQYF. The CDR3 DNA reads TGTGCCAGCAGTAAGGTCGGCCTAGCGGGACCCTCTCGGGCCCACGAGCAGTACTTC.

The chain is built from TRBV11-3 and TRBJ1-1, with 8 bases matching TRBD1. The CDR3 runs 16 residues. The germline V gene encodes CDR1 SGHNT and CDR2 YENEEA. V was pared by 2 bases and J by 6 bases, with 11 bases of the junction left unmatched. The DNA of the CDR3 is TGTGCCAGCAGCTTACCGGACAGGGACGTTGTCGCTGAAGCTTTCTTT. Translated: CASSLPDRDVVAEAFF.

This clone was seen just once. This sequence joins TRBV9 and TRBJ2-2; 7 nucleotides match TRBD1. The CDR3 has 13 amino acids. With V trimmed by 6 bases and J by 9 bases, 8 bases remained unmatched. Per germline, CDR1 SGDLS and CDR2 YYNGEE. The CDR3 is CASTAEGARELFF. The CDR3 DNA reads TGTGCCAGCACCGCCGAGGGGGCGCGGGAGCTGTTTTTT.

The DNA for the CDR3 is TGTGCCAGTAGTATAGATCCGAGGGATAATCAGCCCCAGCATTTT. This sequence encodes CASSIDPRDNQPQHF. The chain uses TRBV19 and TRBJ1-5; D is undetermined. Trimming left V 0 bases short and J 4 bases short, with 10 bases between. This CDR3 is built from 15 residues. Per germline, CDR1 LNHDA and CDR2 SQIVND (reference sequence).

The chain is built from TRBV5-4 and TRBJ2-7; perhaps TRBD1 as D (6 bases). The CDR3 is made up of 14 amino acids. The germline V and J ends were trimmed by 0 bases and 2 bases, with 9 bases remaining between them. Germline CDR1 SGHNT, CDR2 YYREEE (reference sequence). The CDR3 DNA follows: TGTGCCAGCAGCTTGGCTCAGGGGACCTACGAGCAGTACTTC. As protein: CASSLAQGTYEQYF. Full variable domain (outside the CDR3, taken from reference TRBV5-4 and TRBJ2-7): ETGVTQSPTHLIKTRGQQVTLRCSSQSGHNTVSWYQQALGQGPQFIFQYYREEENGRGNFPPRFSGLQFPNYSSELNVNALELDDSALYLCASSLAQGTYEQYFGPGTRLTVT.

The chain is built from TRBV19 and TRBJ2-3, with D possibly being TRBD2 (5 bases). The CDR3 length is 14 residues. Germline lookup yields CDR1 LNHDA and CDR2 SQIVND (reference sequence). The V gene lost 2 bases and the J gene lost 4 bases, with 10 bases spanning the gap. The CDR3, as DNA: TGTGCCAGTAGTATACGGGATGGGGCAGATACGCAGTATTTT. Protein: CASSIRDGADTQYF.

V gene TRBV24-1 combines with J gene TRBJ2-1; no reliable D call. The CDR3 consists of 16 residues. The germline V gene encodes CDR1 KGHDR and CDR2 SFDVKD. V was trimmed by 4 bases and J by 0 bases, leaving 12 bases between them. The CDR3 DNA sequence: TGTGCCACCAGTGACCCCCAGCGAGTCTCCTACAATGAGCAGTTCTTC. This sequence encodes CATSDPQRVSYNEQFF.

The gene calls are TRBV27 and TRBJ2-2; TRBD2 might be the D (6 bases). There are 13 residues in the CDR3. CDR1 is MNHEY, CDR2 SMNVEV, per germline (reference sequence). Trimming removed 7 bases from V and 6 bases from J, with 12 bases in between. The CDR3 is CASTQSGSGELFF. CDR3 bases: TGTGCCAGCACCCAAAGCGGGTCCGGGGAGCTGTTTTTT.

This chain uses TRBV5-1 with TRBJ1-2; D gene ambiguous. The CDR3 runs 13 residues. Per the germline V gene, CDR1 is SGHRS and CDR2 is YFSETQ. The V end was cut by 4 bases, the J end by 3 bases, with 10 bases between. The CDR3 spells CASSHDGDYGYTF. In nucleotides, the CDR3 is TGCGCCAGCAGCCACGACGGAGACTATGGCTACACCTTC.

This sequence joins TRBV5-1 and TRBJ2-7; 8 nucleotides line up with TRBD1. The ends lost 6 bases at V and 0 bases at J; junction bases unmatched: 5. Germline V CDR1 and CDR2: SGHRS, YFSETQ. The CDR3 covers 14 residues. The CDR3: CASTQGDSSYEQYF. The CDR3 bases are TGCGCCAGCACACAGGGGGATAGCTCCTACGAGCAGTACTTC. Using reference TRBV5-1 and TRBJ2-7 for the parts outside the CDR3, the full variable domain is KAGVTQTPRYLIKTRGQQVTLSCSPISGHRSVSWYQQTPGQGLQFLFEYFSETQRNKGNFPGRFSGRQFSNSRSEMNVSTLELGDSALYLCASTQGDSSYEQYFGPGTRLTVT.

The rearrangement joins TRBV11-2 to TRBJ1-3, with TRBD1 as a possible D gene (6 bases). Germline CDR1 and CDR2: SGHAT and FQNNGV. The CDR3 has 17 amino acids. Trimming shortened V by 5 bases and J by 2 bases, and 19 bases separated the two germline ends. CDR3 protein: CASSLIGTRNTGNTIYF. CDR3 DNA: TGTGCCAGCAGCCTTATCGGGACAAGAAACACTGGAAACACCATATATTTT.

The rearrangement uses TRBV5-1 and TRBJ2-5, with 7 bases that match TRBD2. Unmatched junction bases numbered 5, after V lost 5 bases and J lost 1 base. CDR1 is SGHRS and CDR2 is YFSETQ in the germline V gene. The length of the CDR3 is 14 residues. The CDR3 here is CASSISGPQETQYF. DNA for the CDR3: TGCGCCAGCAGTATTAGCGGGCCCCAAGAGACCCAGTACTTC. Looking up the rest from reference TRBV5-1 and TRBJ2-5 gives the full variable domain: KAGVTQTPRYLIKTRGQQVTLSCSPISGHRSVSWYQQTPGQGLQFLFEYFSETQRNKGNFPGRFSGRQFSNSRSEMNVSTLELGDSALYLCASSISGPQETQYFGPGTRLLVL.

V usage is TRBV18 and J usage is TRBJ1-6; maybe TRBD1 (5 bases). The length of the CDR3 is 14 residues. Germline lookup yields CDR1 KGHSH and CDR2 LQKENI. Trimming stripped 5 bases from V and 7 bases from J, with 12 bases between. The CDR3 loop is CASSSTGGNSPLHF. In DNA, the CDR3 is TGTGCCAGCTCATCAACAGGAGGGAATTCACCCCTCCACTTT.

The chain couples TRBV7-2 to TRBJ2-7; perhaps TRBD1 as D (5 bases). Looked up from germline, CDR1 is SGHTA and CDR2 is FQGNSA. The CDR3 contains 16 residues. V dropped 7 bases and J dropped 4 bases, with 23 bases sitting between them. The CDR3 region is CASNDYGQPRGYEQYF. In DNA form, the CDR3 reads TGTGCCAGCAATGATTATGGGCAGCCTAGGGGTTACGAGCAGTACTTC.

This clone was seen a handful of times. The chain has TRBV7-9 and TRBJ2-3; TRBD2 aligns across 10 bases. The CDR3 is 15 residues long. The germline V gene has CDR1 SEHNR and CDR2 FQNEAQ (reference sequence). J lost 3 bases, V lost 5 bases, and 5 bases had no gene match. CDR3 DNA sequence: TGTGCCAGCAGCGAACTAGCGGGACGAACAGATACGCAGTATTTT. Translated, it gives CASSELAGRTDTQYF.

This clone was counted between two and nine times. The CDR3 sequence: CASSLSHRYGYTF. For the CDR3, the DNA is TGTGCCAGCAGTTTATCCCACAGATATGGCTACACCTTC. The genes are TRBV27 and TRBJ1-2; D is ambiguous. The length of the CDR3 is 13 residues. Germline V gives CDR1 MNHEY, CDR2 SMNVEV (reference sequence). The V end lost 0 bases, the J end lost 5 bases, and 7 bases lay between the germline ends.

The J gene is TRBJ1-3, the V gene TRBV6-6; 8 bases are a match to TRBD1. Unmatched junction bases numbered 9, after V lost 5 bases and J lost 6 bases. The CDR3 is 15 amino acids. Germline values: CDR1 MNHNY, CDR2 SVGAGI (reference sequence). CDR3 nucleotide sequence: TGTGCCAGCAGTAGCCTTGGACAGGGAGAAAACACCATATATTTT. Its protein is CASSSLGQGENTIYF.

The V and J genes are TRBV29-1 and TRBJ1-2; possibly TRBD1 for D (6 bases). The CDR3 has 14 amino acids. CDR1 is SQVTM, CDR2 ANQGSEA, per germline. V lost 3 bases and J lost 2, with 13 bases in between. CDR3 in amino acids: CSVDGAGVNYGYTF. CDR3 coding DNA: TGCAGCGTTGATGGGGCAGGGGTCAACTATGGCTACACCTTC.

This rearrangement joins TRBV24-1 to TRBJ2-3, with 8 bases fitting TRBD2. J was trimmed by 3 bases and V by 4 bases; bases with no gene match: 8. The CDR3 has 16 amino acids. The germline CDR1 and CDR2 sequences are KGHDR and SFDVKD. The CDR3 nucleotides are TGTGCCACCAGTGACCCCAGCGGGAGAGGGACAGATACGCAGTATTTT. Its translation: CATSDPSGRGTDTQYF.

The chain carries TRBV27 and TRBJ2-1, with D perhaps TRBD2 (5 bases). V gave up 8 bases and J gave up 6 bases, with 11 bases separating them. Germline CDR1 and CDR2: MNHEY and SMNVEV (reference sequence). The CDR3 is 12 amino acids. The CDR3: CASGLASNEQFF. In nucleotides, the CDR3 is TGTGCCAGCGGGCTAGCAAGCAATGAGCAGTTCTTC.

J is TRBJ1-5 and V is TRBV27, with 9 bases that match TRBD1. Germline V gives CDR1 MNHEY, CDR2 SMNVEV (reference sequence). With 5 bases clipped from V and 4 bases from J, the junction kept 21 bases outside the gene matches. The CDR3 covers 20 residues. CDR3 protein: CASSTGGGAYSRGWNQPQHF. In DNA, the CDR3 is TGTGCCAGCAGTACAGGGGGCGGCGCATACTCCCGTGGGTGGAATCAGCCCCAGCATTTT.

This clone was counted between two and nine times. The chain has TRBV5-1 and TRBJ2-5; 7 nucleotides agree with TRBD1. Germline CDR1 reads SGHRS; CDR2 reads YFSETQ. The CDR3 loop spans 14 amino acids. J lost 1 base, V lost 4 bases, and 4 bases had no gene match. For the CDR3, the DNA is TGCGCCAGCAGCATCTGGGACAGCCAAGAGACCCAGTACTTC. Amino acid sequence: CASSIWDSQETQYF.

In its sample, this clone ranks as medium-sized. This rearrangement joins TRBV29-1 to TRBJ2-2; D uncertain. Trimming stripped 7 bases from V and 3 bases from J, with 9 bases between. This CDR3 spans 12 amino acids. Germline CDR1 is SQVTM and CDR2 is ANQGSEA. The CDR3 spells CSAPMDTGELFF. In DNA, the CDR3 is TGCAGCGCCCCTATGGACACCGGGGAGCTGTTTTTT.

This chain connects TRBV29-1 to TRBJ2-7; 8 positions agree with TRBD1. J gave up 3 bases and V 6 bases, and 13 bases lay outside the gene matches. The CDR3 consists of 15 residues. Germline values: CDR1 SQVTM, CDR2 ANQGSEA. The CDR3 spells CSVRTGSSFGYEQYF. The CDR3 region has the DNA TGCAGCGTAAGGACAGGGTCTTCATTCGGCTACGAGCAGTACTTC.

V and J are TRBV2 and TRBJ1-4; D might be TRBD1 (5 bases). Germline V CDR1 and CDR2: SNHLY, FYNNEI. The CDR3 totals 15 residues. Trimming cost V 5 bases and J 0 bases, with 10 bases left between them. The DNA for the CDR3 is TGTGCCAGCAGTAGACAGCCACCAACTAATGAAAAACTGTTTTTT. The encoded protein is CASSRQPPTNEKLFF.

The chain has TRBV11-2 and TRBJ1-3; unclear D gene. The ends were cut back, 3 bases at V and 4 bases at J, with 19 bases in the middle. The CDR3 contains 17 residues. Per the germline V gene, CDR1 is SGHAT and CDR2 is FQNNGV. The CDR3 region has the DNA TGTGCCAGCAGCTTTGAGGGAGGATTGACTTGGGGAAACACCATATATTTT. As protein: CASSFEGGLTWGNTIYF.

The V and J genes are TRBV2 and TRBJ2-3, with 10 positions matching TRBD2. The CDR3 runs to 15 residues. The germline V gene encodes CDR1 SNHLY and CDR2 FYNNEI. The ends lost 4 bases at V and 6 bases at J; junction bases unmatched: 7. CDR3 coding DNA: TGTGCCAGCAGTGCAGCGGGGGGGCAGTGGGATACGCAGTATTTT. Its translation is CASSAAGGQWDTQYF.

The chain has TRBV5-4 and TRBJ1-6, with a tentative D call TRBD1 (6 bases). V gave up 3 bases and J gave up 4 bases, with 8 bases separating them. Germline V CDR1 and CDR2: SGHNT, YYREEE (reference sequence). This CDR3 comprises 14 residues. CDR3 region: CASSSTGYNSPLHF. DNA of the CDR3: TGTGCCAGCAGCTCTACAGGGTATAATTCACCCCTCCACTTT.

The chain combines TRBV18 with TRBJ2-7; TRBD1 matches 8 bases. Trimming at V came to 3 bases and at J to 3 bases, leaving 4 bases not matched to a gene. The germline gives CDR1 KGHSH, CDR2 LQKENI. CDR3 size: 14 residues. CDR3 region: CASSPGTGVYEQYF. CDR3 bases: TGTGCCAGCTCACCCGGGACAGGCGTCTACGAGCAGTACTTC.

The V and J genes are TRBV30 and TRBJ1-2, with 7 bases lining up with TRBD1. The CDR3 covers 13 residues. Germline lookup yields CDR1 GTSNPN and CDR2 SVGIG (reference sequence). J lost 3 bases, V lost 4 bases, and 5 bases had no gene match. DNA of the CDR3: TGTGCCTGGACGACAGGGAACGACTATGGCTACACCTTC. Translating it yields CAWTTGNDYGYTF.